Shown below are 21 T cell receptor beta chains from a single sample sequenced in a study of long-term antiretroviral therapy in people with HIV. With survey level as its setting, the immunoSEQ assay was v3.0. The protocol was immunoSEQ multiplex PCR, while the TCRdb copy is restricted to in-frame clones and leaves out a portion. Among just over 20,000 clones, around four fifths were seen once, and the ten largest hold roughly 4.8%. The sequences come from unsorted PBMCs, collected 0.5 years after starting antiretroviral therapy. Receptors were obtained from a man aged 18 to 30 with HIV.

Here the CDR3 reads CASSDSSGPYNEQFF. The CDR3 coding sequence is TGTGCCAGCAGTGACTCTAGCGGGCCTTACAATGAGCAGTTCTTC. This sequence joins TRBV6-4 and TRBJ2-1; 7 nucleotides line up with TRBD2. Germline V gives CDR1 MRHNA, CDR2 SNTAGT. V shed 0 bases, J shed 4 bases, and the junction held 3 bases outside the gene matches. The CDR3 spans 15 residues.

This sequence joins TRBV6-5 and TRBJ1-5, with D uncertain. V lost 5 bases and J 6 bases, leaving 17 bases between the germline ends. This CDR3 contains 15 residues. Germline loops: CDR1 MNHEY, CDR2 SVGAGI. The CDR3 DNA follows: TGTGCCAGCAGTCCGAGACCGACTTCGTTTCAGCCCCAGCATTTT. It encodes CASSPRPTSFQPQHF.

The V and J genes are TRBV18 and TRBJ2-4, with 7 positions matching TRBD2. Germline CDR1 is KGHSH and CDR2 is LQKENI. With V trimmed by 2 bases and J by 6 bases, 7 bases remained unmatched. The CDR3 is 15 residues long. In DNA form, the CDR3 reads TGTGCCAGCTCACCAGTTCTAGGGGAGGGAAACATTCAGTACTTC. Encoded protein: CASSPVLGEGNIQYF.

This clone has a handful of counts. The chain recombines TRBV28 with TRBJ2-2; D call uncertain. The CDR3 is made up of 13 amino acids. V lost 5 bases and J 0 bases, leaving 4 bases between the germline ends. CDR1 MDHEN and CDR2 SYDVKM come from the germline V gene. CDR3 protein: CASSITNTGELFF. The CDR3 DNA sequence: TGTGCCAGCAGTATAACGAACACCGGGGAGCTGTTTTTT.

The gene calls are TRBV4-3 and TRBJ2-7; D remains unclear. Germline V lookup: CDR1 LGHNA, CDR2 YSLEER. Trimming cost V 1 base and J 2 bases, with 12 bases left between them. The CDR3 length is 15 residues. The CDR3 bases are TGCGCCAGCAGCCAAGGTGCAGGCCCGACCTACGAGCAGTACTTC. Its translation is CASSQGAGPTYEQYF.

This clone occurred once. The chain combines TRBV9 with TRBJ1-4; D may be TRBD1 (5 bases). CDR1 SGDLS and CDR2 YYNGEE come from the germline V gene. The V end lost 0 bases, the J end lost 4 bases, and 7 bases lay between the germline ends. The CDR3 extends over 14 amino acids. For the CDR3, the DNA is TGTGCCAGCAGCGTAGTACAGGATAATGAAAAACTGTTTTTT. This encodes CASSVVQDNEKLFF.

This chain uses TRBV7-2 with TRBJ1-2; no firm D call. Germline V gene data show CDR1 as SGHTA and CDR2 as FQGNSA. With 4 bases removed from V and 4 bases from J, the gap between germline ends came to 16 bases. This CDR3 is built from 15 residues. CDR3 in amino acids: CASSSYPATLYGYTF. Here the CDR3 DNA reads TGTGCCAGCAGCTCCTACCCCGCAACCCTCTATGGCTACACCTTC.

The CDR3 sequence: CASSLEGVGLGEQYF. DNA of the CDR3: TGCGCCAGCAGCTTGGAAGGGGTAGGGTTGGGAGAGCAGTACTTC. This chain connects TRBV5-1 to TRBJ2-7; D perhaps matches TRBD1 (5 bases). The germline V gene has CDR1 SGHRS and CDR2 YFSETQ. The V gene lost 0 bases and the J gene lost 7 bases, with 17 bases spanning the gap. There are 15 residues in the CDR3.

V usage is TRBV10-3 and J usage is TRBJ1-1; D is unresolved. The CDR3 loop spans 15 amino acids. V lost 0 bases to trimming and J lost 1 base, with 9 bases between them. CDR1 is ENHRY, CDR2 SYGVKD, per germline. CDR3 in amino acids: CAISESGVSNTEAFF. The CDR3 region has the DNA TGTGCCATCAGTGAGTCGGGAGTATCGAACACTGAAGCTTTCTTT.

The J gene is TRBJ2-7, the V gene TRBV5-1, with 9 bases that match TRBD1. The germline V gene has CDR1 SGHRS and CDR2 YFSETQ. Trimming at V came to 4 bases and at J to 0 bases, leaving 5 bases not matched to a gene. CDR3 length equals 15 residues. The CDR3 loop reads CASSPWDRVSYEQYF. The CDR3 nucleotides are TGCGCCAGCAGCCCCTGGGACAGGGTCTCCTACGAGCAGTACTTC. The full variable domain, rest sourced from reference TRBV5-1 and TRBJ2-7, is KAGVTQTPRYLIKTRGQQVTLSCSPISGHRSVSWYQQTPGQGLQFLFEYFSETQRNKGNFPGRFSGRQFSNSRSEMNVSTLELGDSALYLCASSPWDRVSYEQYFGPGTRLTVT.

The V call is TRBV5-1, the J call TRBJ2-3, with D perhaps TRBD1 (6 bases). V lost 2 bases and J 4 bases, leaving 14 bases between the germline ends. The CDR3 has 15 amino acids. Looked up from germline, CDR1 is SGHRS and CDR2 is YFSETQ. CDR3 loop: CASSLGGQTADTQYF. The CDR3 DNA follows: TGCGCCAGCAGCTTAGGGGGACAAACGGCAGATACGCAGTATTTT.

V is TRBV11-2 and J is TRBJ2-1, with 7 bases matching TRBD2. The CDR3 is 11 amino acids. The trim removed 5 bases at V and 10 bases at J, leaving 2 bases unmatched. The V gene's germline CDR1 is SGHAT and CDR2 FQNNGV. The CDR3 reads CASSPGLEQFF. The CDR3 DNA follows: TGTGCCAGCAGCCCGGGACTAGAGCAGTTCTTC.

This rearrangement joins TRBV7-2 to TRBJ1-2; TRBD1 is a possible D gene (6 bases). V was clipped by 4 bases and J by 10 bases, with 16 bases between them. Germline V gene data show CDR1 as SGHTA and CDR2 as FQGNSA. This CDR3 is 13 amino acids long. This CDR3 is CASSSPRTVVYTF. Here the CDR3 DNA reads TGTGCCAGCAGCTCTCCGCGGACAGTTGTCTACACCTTC. Full variable domain (outside the CDR3, taken from reference TRBV7-2 and TRBJ1-2): GAGVSQSPSNKVTEKGKDVELRCDPISGHTALYWYRQSLGQGLEFLIYFQGNSAPDKSGLPSDRFSAERTGGSVSTLTIQRTQQEDSAVYLCASSSPRTVVYTFGSGTRLTVV.

This clone has only a few counts. The J gene is TRBJ2-7, the V gene TRBV2; D is uncertain. Trimming shortened V by 8 bases and J by 5 bases, and 10 bases separated the two germline ends. The CDR3 runs 11 residues. Per the germline V gene, CDR1 is SNHLY and CDR2 is FYNNEI. The CDR3 DNA is TGTGCCAGCGACGGCCACGACGAGCAGTACTTC. Its protein product is CASDGHDEQYF.

This clone showed up just a few times. The CDR3 DNA is TGTGCCAGCAGCCCTGGGGTCGGGGAGCTGTTTTTT. Amino acid sequence: CASSPGVGELFF. V is TRBV11-2 and J is TRBJ2-2; D not resolved. The germline gives CDR1 SGHAT, CDR2 FQNNGV. The ends were cut back, 5 bases at V and 7 bases at J, with 8 bases in the middle. This CDR3 is built from 12 residues.

The genes are TRBV4-3 and TRBJ2-7; 7 nucleotides agree with TRBD2. The CDR3 has 14 amino acids. Germline-derived CDR1 and CDR2 are LGHNA and YSLEER. V was pared by 0 bases and J by 2 bases, with 1 base of the junction left unmatched. DNA of the CDR3: TGCGCCAGCAGCCAAGAAACTAGCGCCTACGAGCAGTACTTC. This gives the protein CASSQETSAYEQYF.

The chain's CDR3 is CASSPTSAQETQYF. In DNA, the CDR3 is TGTGCCAGCAGCCCTACTAGCGCCCAAGAGACCCAGTACTTC. This rearrangement joins TRBV9 to TRBJ2-5, with 7 bases that match TRBD2. After removal of 4 bases from V and 1 base from J, the junction contained 4 bases not matched to a gene. Germline V lookup: CDR1 SGDLS, CDR2 YYNGEE. The CDR3 loop spans 14 amino acids.

This CDR3 is CASSSGTPNTGELFF. The CDR3 DNA reads TGTGCCAGCAGTTCCGGGACACCGAACACCGGGGAGCTGTTTTTT. The gene calls are TRBV2 and TRBJ2-2; D is perhaps TRBD1 (6 bases). Germline CDR1 is SNHLY and CDR2 is FYNNEI. The CDR3 runs to 15 residues. Trimming removed 5 bases at V and 0 bases at J, with 10 bases between.

This sequence joins TRBV6-1 and TRBJ2-7, with D unclear. The V end was cut by 0 bases, the J end by 4 bases, with 13 bases between. The CDR3 has 15 amino acids. The germline V gene has CDR1 MNHNS and CDR2 SASEGT. The CDR3 here is CASSEAWVPAYEQYF. The CDR3 region has the DNA TGTGCCAGCAGTGAAGCCTGGGTTCCAGCTTACGAGCAGTACTTC.

V gene TRBV5-6 combines with J gene TRBJ2-7; D is unclear. The V gene lost 1 base and the J gene lost 0 bases, with 8 bases spanning the gap. Germline loops: CDR1 SGHDT, CDR2 YYEEEE. The CDR3 length is 14 residues. The CDR3 DNA is TGTGCCAGCAGCTTGCGGGTTTTCTCCTACGAGCAGTACTTC. Encoded protein: CASSLRVFSYEQYF.

The V and J genes are TRBV15 and TRBJ2-1, with unresolved D. The CDR3 sequence is 14 residues long. Trimming stripped 0 bases from V and 7 bases from J, with 10 bases between. Looked up from germline, CDR1 is LNHNV and CDR2 is YYDKDF (reference sequence). CDR3 DNA: TGTGCCACCAGCAGAGACAATACCCGGAATGAGCAGTTCTTC. Amino acid sequence: CATSRDNTRNEQFF.